These 17 T cell receptor beta chains share one sample of origin, sequenced in a study of vaccination effects on CD4 cells after COVID-19. Before any sequencing was done, the ViraFEST assay used viral peptide pools to expand antigen-specific CD4+ T cells. Isolation of CD4+ T cells took place after 10 days of culture. From March to December 2020, the person had a SARS-CoV-2 infection that was confirmed by PCR. Their target antigens are unknown. Measured with immunoSEQ multiplex PCR; TCRdb has only the in-frame clones, and not every one. The top ten clones hold under 6% of a sample with roughly 73,000 clones, over 60% of them seen once. Sequenced here: CD4+ T cells from PBMCs cultured with HIV peptides, sampled before COVID-19 vaccination. Subset in this sample: HIV-1 Nef peptide pool negative control/reference culture. These receptors were collected from a human donor who had a prior SARS-CoV-2 infection.

This rearrangement joins TRBV6-5 to TRBJ2-2; D possibly corresponds to TRBD2 (5 bases). CDR3 size: 13 residues. Germline CDR1 reads MNHEY; CDR2 reads SVGAGI. The germline V and J ends were trimmed by 7 bases and 1 base, with 7 bases remaining between them. DNA of the CDR3: TGTGCCAGCACCCGGGAGAACACCGGGGAGCTGTTTTTT. It specifies CASTRENTGELFF.

The chain couples TRBV5-1 to TRBJ2-3; D is possibly TRBD2 (6 bases). Germline V gives CDR1 SGHRS, CDR2 YFSETQ. The V end was cut by 4 bases, the J end by 6 bases, with 21 bases between. CDR3 size: 16 residues. The CDR3 loop is CASSHGTDFRGDTQYF. The CDR3 region has the DNA TGCGCCAGCAGCCACGGGACGGACTTCCGGGGGGATACGCAGTATTTT.

The chain employs TRBV2 and TRBJ2-2; 11 bases agree with TRBD2. Germline CDR1 and CDR2: SNHLY and FYNNEI. This CDR3 spans 16 amino acids. Trimming removed 4 bases from V and 6 bases from J; junction bases left unmatched: 7. In nucleotides, the CDR3 is TGTGCCAGCAGTGTACTAGCGGGAGAGATTGCCGGGGAGCTGTTTTTT. It is translated as CASSVLAGEIAGELFF.

CDR3: CAWQTGTGNQPQHF. DNA for the CDR3: TGTGCCTGGCAAACCGGGACAGGGAATCAGCCCCAGCATTTT. The gene calls are TRBV30 and TRBJ1-5, with 9 bases matching TRBD1. The CDR3 runs 14 residues. J lost 4 bases, V lost 5 bases, and 6 bases had no gene match. The germline gives CDR1 GTSNPN, CDR2 SVGIG (reference sequence).

This clone was seen a single time. The J gene is TRBJ2-5, the V gene TRBV10-3; no clear D gene. With 6 bases removed from V and 5 bases from J, the gap between germline ends came to 10 bases. Germline assignment: CDR1 ENHRY and CDR2 SYGVKD. This CDR3 region has 12 residues. The CDR3 nucleotides are TGTGCCATCAGCGGACCTTCGGAGACCCAGTACTTC. The encoded protein is CAISGPSETQYF.

The chain has TRBV29-1 and TRBJ2-5; no clear D gene. Trimming shortened V by 0 bases and J by 7 bases, and 18 bases separated the two germline ends. This CDR3 is built from 15 residues. Germline V gene data show CDR1 as SQVTM and CDR2 as ANQGSEA. CDR3 in amino acids: CSVEDRTRRRGTQYF. CDR3 in DNA: TGCAGCGTTGAAGATCGAACTCGTCGGCGCGGGACCCAGTACTTC.

The rearrangement links TRBV6-5 to TRBJ1-2; 8 bases map to TRBD1. Trimming cost V 5 bases and J 8 bases; bases outside gene matches: 7. Germline assignment: CDR1 MNHEY and CDR2 SVGAGI. The length of the CDR3 is 13 residues. The CDR3 reads CASSQTTGDGYTF. CDR3 DNA: TGTGCCAGCAGTCAAACGACAGGGGACGGCTACACCTTC.

A few counts support this clone. The V gene is TRBV19, the J gene TRBJ2-1; D is unresolved. This CDR3 has 14 amino acids. Germline CDR1 and CDR2: LNHDA and SQIVND (reference sequence). V lost 4 bases and J 7 bases, leaving 14 bases between the germline ends. The CDR3 DNA is TGTGCCAGTAGTAAGCTACACAGTGTGAATGAGCAGTTCTTC. Translation gives CASSKLHSVNEQFF.

V usage is TRBV3-1 (or the pseudogene TRBV3-2) and J usage is TRBJ2-1, with D possibly being TRBD1 (5 bases). Deletions cut 1 base from V and 8 bases from J, with 15 bases between. This CDR3 is 15 amino acids long. CDR1 and CDR2 (germline): LGHDT, YNNKEL (reference sequence). As DNA, the CDR3 is TGTGCCAGCAGCCAAGGGATTGGGGCCTTCTATGAGCAGTTCTTC. This codes for CASSQGIGAFYEQFF.

The J gene is TRBJ2-5, the V gene TRBV7-9; weak D call: TRBD1 (6 bases). This CDR3 spans 15 amino acids. CDR1 and CDR2 from the germline V gene are SEHNR and FQNEAQ (reference sequence). V was trimmed by 6 bases and J by 1 base, leaving 15 bases between them. The CDR3 spells CASRPIGQSQETQYF. The CDR3 nucleotides are TGTGCCAGCAGACCAATCGGACAGAGCCAAGAGACCCAGTACTTC. Full variable domain (outside the CDR3, taken from reference TRBV7-9 and TRBJ2-5): DTGVSQNPRHKITKRGQNVTFRCDPISEHNRLYWYRQTLGQGPEFLTYFQNEAQLEKSRLLSDRFSAERPKGSFSTLEIQRTEQGDSAMYLCASRPIGQSQETQYFGPGTRLLVL.

This clone was seen more than once but under ten times. This rearrangement joins TRBV2 to TRBJ2-1, with 7 positions matching TRBD2. This CDR3 comprises 13 residues. CDR1 SNHLY and CDR2 FYNNEI come from the germline V gene. V lost 1 base and J lost 9; bases outside the gene matches: 3. CDR3 nucleotide sequence: TGTGCCAGCAGTGAAGATGGCGGGAGTGAGCAGTTCTTC. As protein: CASSEDGGSEQFF.

The chain carries TRBV3-1 (or the pseudogene TRBV3-2) and TRBJ2-2; TRBD1 might be the D (6 bases). The CDR3 covers 18 residues. Deletions cut 4 bases from V and 1 base from J, with 19 bases between. CDR1 LGHDT and CDR2 YNNKEL come from the germline V gene (reference sequence). In nucleotides, the CDR3 is TGTGCCAGCAGCCGAGATGACCTGGACAGCTTGAACACCGGGGAGCTGTTTTTT. This translates into CASSRDDLDSLNTGELFF.

The chain has TRBV7-6 and TRBJ1-5, with no clear D. Between the trimmed V and J ends, which lost 5 bases and 0 bases, there was a span of 5 bases. The CDR3 spans 13 residues. Germline CDR1 reads SGHVS; CDR2 reads FNYEAQ. This chain's CDR3 is CASSPYSNQPQHF. As DNA, the CDR3 is TGTGCCAGCAGCCCTTATAGCAATCAGCCCCAGCATTTT.

CDR3 in amino acids: CASSLGTTGWGEAFF. The CDR3 nucleotides read TGTGCCAGCAGCTTAGGAACGACAGGGTGGGGTGAAGCTTTCTTT. The chain couples TRBV7-9 to TRBJ1-1; 7 nucleotides match TRBD1. V lost 1 base, J lost 7 bases, and 9 bases stayed unmatched. Germline CDR1 SEHNR, CDR2 FQNEAQ (reference sequence). The CDR3 extends over 15 amino acids.

This clone has more than one count but fewer than ten. The chain couples TRBV7-9 to TRBJ2-5; D gene uncertain. Trimming stripped 2 bases from V and 5 bases from J, with 12 bases between. Germline values: CDR1 SEHNR, CDR2 FQNEAQ (reference sequence). The CDR3 spans 14 residues. The CDR3 protein is CASSLYSRTETQYF. CDR3 bases: TGTGCCAGCAGCTTATATTCGAGGACGGAGACCCAGTACTTC.

The chain employs TRBV6-5 and TRBJ2-7; 7 nucleotides match TRBD2. The V and J ends lost 3 bases and 0 bases, in that order; junction bases with no gene match: 5. The CDR3 spans 15 residues. From germline, CDR1 is MNHEY and CDR2 SVGAGI. Here the CDR3 reads CASSYGSSGSYEQYF. The CDR3 nucleotides are TGTGCCAGCAGTTATGGGTCTAGCGGCTCCTACGAGCAGTACTTC.

This rearrangement joins TRBV27 to TRBJ2-5; 7 bases match TRBD1. The V segment lost 6 bases and the J segment 4 bases; nucleotides outside the gene matches: 11. The germline CDR1 and CDR2 sequences are MNHEY and SMNVEV (reference sequence). The CDR3 is 15 amino acids. The CDR3 sequence: CASSPLRQGPETQYF. CDR3 DNA: TGTGCCAGCAGCCCACTTCGACAGGGTCCAGAGACCCAGTACTTC.